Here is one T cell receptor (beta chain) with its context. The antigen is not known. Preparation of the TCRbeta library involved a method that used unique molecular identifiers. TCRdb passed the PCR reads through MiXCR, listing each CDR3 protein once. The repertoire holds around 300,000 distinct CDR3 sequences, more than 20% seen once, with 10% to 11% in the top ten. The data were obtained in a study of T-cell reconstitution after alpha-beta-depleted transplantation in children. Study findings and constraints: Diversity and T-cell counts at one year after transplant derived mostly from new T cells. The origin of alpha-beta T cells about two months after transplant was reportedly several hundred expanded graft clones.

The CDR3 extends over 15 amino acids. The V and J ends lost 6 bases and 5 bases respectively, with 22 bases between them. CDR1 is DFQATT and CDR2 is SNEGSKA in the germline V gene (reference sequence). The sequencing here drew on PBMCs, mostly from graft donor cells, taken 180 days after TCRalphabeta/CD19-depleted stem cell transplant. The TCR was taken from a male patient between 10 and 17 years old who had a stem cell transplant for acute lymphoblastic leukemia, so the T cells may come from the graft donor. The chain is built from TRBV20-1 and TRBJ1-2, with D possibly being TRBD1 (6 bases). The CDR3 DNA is TGCAGTGCCCGGGACAATCATGCGGTTGGGTATGGCTACACCTTC. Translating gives CSARDNHAVGYGYTF.